Listed below are T cell receptor beta chains from one sample, sequenced in a study of shared clonotypes between healthy human individuals. Produced via immunoSEQ multiplex PCR; TCRdb's table is partial and in-frame only. The sample holds roughly 2.6 million clones, around nine tenths seen once. The sample consisted of naive CD4+ T cells sorted from blood. All receptors derive from a man between 18 and 35 years old in good health. CDR3s leave out the opening cysteine and the closing phenylalanine or tryptophan. The order of the fields is clone size, V gene, J gene, CDR3 protein. Clone size, where shown, is once, few, many, or a class for clones that have expanded.

.	TRBV10-3	TRBJ2-7	AIRQDREYNEQY
.	TRBV5-1	TRBJ2-2	ASSLALTGELF
.	TRBV5-1	TRBJ2-2	ASRRSLGTGELF
.	TRBV2	TRBJ2-3	ASSGQGTDTQY
.	TRBV30	TRBJ2-5	AWNRGPGLETQY
.	TRBV29-1	TRBJ1-1	SVWGQGTTEAF
.	TRBV28	TRBJ1-4	ASSDTGLSLPLSLF
once	TRBV6-1	TRBJ1-2	ASSPTGRVRYGYT
once	TRBV5-6	TRBJ2-1	ASSFGNSGNEQF
.	TRBV19	TRBJ1-2	ASSMEAGAYGYT
.	TRBV5-1	TRBJ2-5	ASSSGLAGEEETQY
.	TRBV19	TRBJ2-5	ASSITNRETQY
.	TRBV6-6	TRBJ1-6	ASIGEYTSSPLH
.	TRBV29-1	TRBJ2-4	SVVVLNIQY
.	TRBV4-1	TRBJ2-7	ASSQVVSFSYEQY
.	TRBV11-2	TRBJ1-1	ASSPTGWYLNTEAF
.	TRBV6-1	TRBJ2-7	ASSDYEQY
.	TRBV6-1	TRBJ1-6	ASSKLTGFNSPLH
.	TRBV10-3	TRBJ2-3	AIRDGRTDTQY
.	TRBV19	TRBJ1-2	ASRLGGQGDGYGYT
once	TRBV7-6	TRBJ2-2	ASSLGLAGGQPGELF
.	TRBV5-5	TRBJ1-5	ASSIQGTNQPQH
few	TRBV7-9	TRBJ1-1	ASSFRGAEAF
once	TRBV19	TRBJ1-6	ASSFFTNSPLH
once	TRBV19	TRBJ1-3	ASSQGSGNTIY
.	TRBV2	TRBJ1-5	ASSDEGAGQPQH
.	TRBV15	TRBJ2-1	ATSRDGGARV
.	TRBV11-2	TRBJ2-5	ASGGETQY
few	TRBV29-1	TRBJ2-1	SVGPSSYNEQF
.	TRBV5-3	TRBJ2-1	ARSLDRSGGGEQF
.	TRBV19	TRBJ2-1	ASSISGGIYNEQF
once	TRBV10-3	TRBJ2-1	AISESDPSYNEQF
.	TRBV28	TRBJ1-6	ASSLPVFRSPLH
.	TRBV18	TRBJ2-1	ASSTRTVQDEQF
.	TRBV30	TRBJ1-4	AFGSSTNEKLF
few	TRBV19	TRBJ2-1	ASSRSSYNEQF
.	TRBV4-1	TRBJ1-6	ASSQDRGRGLNSPLH
.	TRBV28	TRBJ2-2	ASSPGHIKGGELF
.	TRBV9	TRBJ2-1	ASSVASGNEQF
.	TRBV5-1	TRBJ2-7	ASSLTSGSVYEQY
.	TRBV27	TRBJ1-6	ASKRTYNSPLH
.	TRBV12-5	TRBJ1-2	ASGFARTGSGGYT